This TCR beta chain was profiled in a study of OX40 agonist ivuxolimab in advanced cancers. The wider study: Administration of intravenous ivuxolimab to patients occurred every 2 weeks at 0.01 to 10 mg/kg. Patients undergoing dose escalation presented with hepatocellular carcinoma, melanoma, renal cell or head and neck cancer.

Samples of blood were obtained at baseline, on cycle 4 day 1, and on cycle 7 day 1. The method was immunoSEQ multiplex PCR; TCRdb's version includes in-frame clones alone and lacks a portion of them. The table records 30,000 to 40,000 clones, roughly 87% of them present only once. The CDR3 consists of 14 residues. Losses at the gene ends were 6 bases for V and 0 bases for J; bases not matched to a gene: 1. CDR1 MDHEN and CDR2 SYDVKM come from the germline V gene. Here the sequenced sample was CD4+ or CD8+ T cells sorted from blood, taken in a trial of the OX40 agonist ivuxolimab. The chain carries TRBV28 and TRBJ2-7, with 11 bases aligning to TRBD1. The origin of this receptor is an adult with an advanced solid tumor such as melanoma, head and neck, liver or kidney cancer. The CDR3 DNA follows: TGTGCCAGCAGGGGGACAGGGGGCTCCTACGAGCAGTACTTC. It is translated as CASRGTGGSYEQYF.